These 27 T cell receptor beta chains originate from one sample sequenced in a study of blood T cell repertoires in COVID-19. This table comes from immunoSEQ multiplex PCR, and its TCRdb copy is limited to in-frame clones, with some not included. The top ten clones hold approximately 7.5% of a sample with roughly 300,000 clones, approximately 85% of them seen once. What was sequenced was peripheral blood. These receptors all stem from a human donor in a cohort sampled during active COVID-19.

This sequence joins TRBV5-1 and TRBJ1-2, with TRBD1 identical over 7 bases. The J segment lost 0 bases and the V segment lost 1 base, leaving 3 bases of the junction unmatched. The CDR3 spans 15 residues. Germline V gives CDR1 SGHRS, CDR2 YFSETQ. CDR3 nucleotide sequence: TGCGCCAGCAGCTTGTTCACAGGGGCTAACTATGGCTACACCTTC. It codes for CASSLFTGANYGYTF.

The chain combines TRBV11-2 with TRBJ1-1; tentative D call: TRBD1 (5 bases). The CDR3 runs 15 residues. The germline gives CDR1 SGHAT, CDR2 FQNNGV. V was shortened by 0 bases and J by 5 bases, with 13 bases between the two germline ends. The CDR3 here is CASSLERTPGTEAFF. The CDR3 DNA is TGTGCCAGCAGCTTAGAACGGACCCCAGGGACTGAAGCTTTCTTT.

The rearrangement links TRBV3-1 (or the pseudogene TRBV3-2) to TRBJ2-7; D is unclear. The V and J ends lost 0 bases and 4 bases respectively, with 7 bases between them. This CDR3 has 13 residues. Germline CDR1 is LGHDT and CDR2 is YNNKEL (reference sequence). The DNA of the CDR3 is TGTGCCAGCAGCCAAGACATAGTTTACGAGCAGTACTTC. Translating gives CASSQDIVYEQYF.

The chain has TRBV30 and TRBJ1-1; weak D call: TRBD1 (5 bases). This CDR3 has 13 amino acids. V lost 4 bases and J lost 5, with 14 bases in between. Germline-derived CDR1 and CDR2 are GTSNPN and SVGIG (reference sequence). The CDR3 is CAWTPGGGTEAFF. For the CDR3, the DNA is TGTGCCTGGACCCCTGGGGGGGGTACTGAAGCTTTCTTT.

This rearrangement joins TRBV6-5 to TRBJ1-2; D call uncertain. Germline-derived CDR1 and CDR2 are MNHEY and SVGAGI. V lost 2 bases and J lost 4, with 11 bases in between. The CDR3 runs 14 residues. CDR3 DNA sequence: TGTGCCAGCAGTTACCTCGCTTCGGGCTATGGCTACACCTTC. Translated: CASSYLASGYGYTF.

The J gene is TRBJ2-7, the V gene TRBV5-1, with 9 bases that match TRBD1. CDR1 and CDR2 from the germline V gene are SGHRS and YFSETQ. V shed 2 bases and J 6 bases; nucleotides not matched to a gene: 6. This CDR3 has 14 amino acids. CDR3 protein: CASSLPGQGPEQYF. Written as DNA, the CDR3 is TGCGCCAGCAGCTTACCGGGACAGGGTCCCGAGCAGTACTTC. Together with reference TRBV5-1 and TRBJ2-7, the CDR3 gives the full variable domain: KAGVTQTPRYLIKTRGQQVTLSCSPISGHRSVSWYQQTPGQGLQFLFEYFSETQRNKGNFPGRFSGRQFSNSRSEMNVSTLELGDSALYLCASSLPGQGPEQYFGPGTRLTVT.

V is TRBV10-2 and J is TRBJ2-3; D remains unclear. Germline V gene lookup returns CDR1 WSHSY and CDR2 SAAADI. This CDR3 has 13 residues. V was shortened by 2 bases and J by 8 bases, with 11 bases between the two germline ends. The CDR3 DNA reads TGCGCCAGCAGTGAGGACGACTGGCGTACGCAGTATTTT. As protein: CASSEDDWRTQYF.

A few counts support this clone. The J gene is TRBJ2-2, the V gene TRBV5-6; tentatively, D is TRBD1 (5 bases). The ends were cut back, 2 bases at V and 6 bases at J, with 17 bases in the middle. The CDR3 contains 16 residues. CDR1 SGHDT and CDR2 YYEEEE come from the germline V gene. The CDR3: CASSLSPGHIAGELFF. The CDR3 DNA is TGTGCCAGCAGCTTAAGCCCTGGACACATCGCCGGGGAGCTGTTTTTT.

This chain joins TRBV20-1 and TRBJ2-5; 8 bases are a match to TRBD2. V shed 3 bases and J 14 bases; nucleotides not matched to a gene: 5. Germline V gene data show CDR1 as DFQATT and CDR2 as SNEGSKA (reference sequence). The CDR3 loop spans 10 amino acids. The CDR3 loop is CSASMGLVYF. The CDR3 region has the DNA TGCAGTGCTAGTATGGGACTAGTATACTTC.

This clone has only a few counts. The rearrangement links TRBV10-1 to TRBJ1-1, with 9 bases identical to TRBD1. From germline, CDR1 is WNHNN and CDR2 SYGVQD (reference sequence). This CDR3 has 18 amino acids. V lost 7 bases, J lost 5 bases, and 20 bases stayed unmatched. This CDR3 is CASIPGTGMSIRWTEAFF. The DNA for the CDR3 is TGCGCCAGCATCCCCGGGACAGGGATGAGTATTCGATGGACTGAAGCTTTCTTT.

The J gene is TRBJ1-2, the V gene TRBV7-3; D call uncertain. V dropped 1 base and J dropped 4 bases, with 10 bases sitting between them. The CDR3 consists of 14 residues. Germline-derived CDR1 and CDR2 are SGHTA and FQGTGA. The CDR3 nucleotides read TGTGCCAGCAGCTTAAACCCGGGGAGCTATGGCTACACCTTC. Translation: CASSLNPGSYGYTF. The full variable domain, completed using reference TRBV7-3 and TRBJ1-2, is GAGVSQTPSNKVTEKGKYVELRCDPISGHTALYWYRQSLGQGPEFLIYFQGTGAADDSGLPNDRFFAVRPEGSVSTLKIQRTERGDSAVYLCASSLNPGSYGYTFGSGTRLTVV.

The chain links TRBV7-9 to TRBJ1-2, with D perhaps TRBD1 (5 bases). CDR1 and CDR2 (germline): SEHNR, FQNEAQ (reference sequence). Trimming stripped 3 bases from V and 2 bases from J, with 10 bases between. This CDR3 contains 14 residues. The CDR3 reads CASSFDRQNYGYTF. CDR3 in DNA: TGTGCCAGCAGCTTTGACAGACAAAACTATGGCTACACCTTC.

The chain has TRBV18 and TRBJ1-5; D might be TRBD1 (6 bases). The CDR3 spans 15 residues. Germline assignment: CDR1 KGHSH and CDR2 LQKENI. V was clipped by 5 bases and J by 0 bases, with 11 bases between them. In DNA form, the CDR3 reads TGTGCCAGCTCAAGCCGGGACACTAGCAATCAGCCCCAGCATTTT. Translating gives CASSSRDTSNQPQHF.

V gene TRBV24-1 combines with J gene TRBJ2-1; 7 bases agree with TRBD2. This CDR3 spans 15 amino acids. Germline CDR1 is KGHDR and CDR2 is SFDVKD. After removal of 2 bases from V and 6 bases from J, the junction contained 6 bases not matched to a gene. CDR3 DNA sequence: TGTGCCACCAGTGATTACCGGGGGGTCTCCAATGAGCAGTTCTTC. This translates into CATSDYRGVSNEQFF.

This rearrangement joins TRBV4-1 to TRBJ1-1; 9 bases fit TRBD1. The CDR3 is made up of 17 amino acids. J gave up 0 bases and V 1 base, and 6 bases lay outside the gene matches. CDR1 and CDR2 (germline): MGHRA, YSYEKL. CDR3 region: CASSQGGGTGMNTEAFF. CDR3 coding DNA: TGCGCCAGCAGCCAAGGAGGTGGGACAGGGATGAACACTGAAGCTTTCTTT.

The V gene is TRBV29-1, the J gene TRBJ1-3, with unresolved D. Trimming stripped 1 base from V and 2 bases from J, with 6 bases between. Germline V gene lookup returns CDR1 SQVTM and CDR2 ANQGSEA. CDR3 length: 13 amino acids. The CDR3 here is CSVEAGAGNTIYF. In nucleotides, the CDR3 is TGCAGCGTTGAAGCCGGGGCTGGAAACACCATATATTTT.

The chain uses TRBV9 and TRBJ2-7, with D possibly being TRBD2 (5 bases). Germline V lookup: CDR1 SGDLS, CDR2 YYNGEE. The CDR3 extends over 13 amino acids. The V end was cut by 1 base, the J end by 6 bases, with 11 bases between. The DNA for the CDR3 is TGTGCCAGCAGCGTACGAGGGAGTGGCGAGCAGTACTTC. Its translation: CASSVRGSGEQYF.

The rearrangement joins TRBV9 to TRBJ2-7; 7 bases align to TRBD1. The CDR3 has 14 residues. Trimming at V came to 0 bases and at J to 6 bases, leaving 6 bases not matched to a gene. Germline V gene lookup returns CDR1 SGDLS and CDR2 YYNGEE. The CDR3 DNA sequence: TGTGCCAGCAGCGTAGTGACAGGGCCAGGCGAGCAGTACTTC. It is translated as CASSVVTGPGEQYF. The full variable domain, completed using reference TRBV9 and TRBJ2-7, is DSGVTQTPKHLITATGQRVTLRCSPRSGDLSVYWYQQSLDQGLQFLIQYYNGEERAKGNILERFSAQQFPDLHSELNLSSLELGDSALYFCASSVVTGPGEQYFGPGTRLTVT.

The J gene is TRBJ1-1, the V gene TRBV6-4; the D gene is possibly TRBD1 (5 bases). Trimming cost V 4 bases and J 5 bases, with 23 bases left between them. The germline CDR1 and CDR2 sequences are MRHNA and SNTAGT. This CDR3 is 17 amino acids long. Written as DNA, the CDR3 is TGTGCCAGCAGTGCCACCTCAGCGGGGCAGGGTAGGACTGAAGCTTTCTTT. Translation: CASSATSAGQGRTEAFF.

The chain joins TRBV11-1 to TRBJ2-4; 8 bases align to TRBD1. V lost 1 base and J lost 8; bases outside the gene matches: 10. Germline V gives CDR1 SGHAT, CDR2 FQDESV (reference sequence). CDR3 length: 16 residues. In DNA, the CDR3 is TGTGCCAGCAGCTTAGGGGGTGGACAGGGTGAGGACATTCAGTACTTC. This sequence encodes CASSLGGGQGEDIQYF.

The DNA of the CDR3 is TGTGCCAGCAGCTCAAAGGGGACAGGGGACATTCAGTACTTC. It encodes CASSSKGTGDIQYF. The chain has TRBV7-2 and TRBJ2-4; 10 bases are a match to TRBD1. The CDR3 has 14 residues. With 4 bases clipped from V and 8 bases from J, the junction kept 5 bases outside the gene matches. CDR1 is SGHTA and CDR2 is FQGNSA in the germline V gene.

This clone was seen a single time. The same CDR3 can be traced to other DNA sequences in this sample. The chain is built from TRBV30 and TRBJ1-1, with D possibly matching TRBD1 (5 bases). The CDR3 loop spans 13 amino acids. The V end was cut by 0 bases, the J end by 1 base, with 6 bases between. Per germline, CDR1 GTSNPN and CDR2 SVGIG (reference sequence). CDR3 DNA: TGTGCCTGGAGTGTTAGGGGGAACACTGAAGCTTTCTTT. This encodes CAWSVRGNTEAFF.

The chain carries TRBV10-1 and TRBJ1-1; maybe TRBD1 (6 bases). The CDR3 extends over 13 amino acids. V lost 5 bases to trimming and J lost 5 bases, with 12 bases between them. Germline V gene lookup returns CDR1 WNHNN and CDR2 SYGVQD (reference sequence). The CDR3 DNA reads as TGCGCCAGCAGTCCGGGACACAGAACTGAAGCTTTCTTT. Encoded protein: CASSPGHRTEAFF.

This chain connects TRBV7-3 to TRBJ1-2; tentatively, D is TRBD1 (6 bases). Germline V lookup: CDR1 SGHTA, CDR2 FQGTGA. The CDR3 is made up of 12 amino acids. V was pared by 4 bases and J by 8 bases, with 11 bases between. CDR3 nucleotides: TGTGCCAGCAGCTCAGCCAGGGGAGGCTACACCTTC. Residues: CASSSARGGYTF.

V usage is TRBV3-1 (or the pseudogene TRBV3-2) and J usage is TRBJ2-2; D might be TRBD1 (6 bases). Germline CDR1 is LGHDT and CDR2 is YNNKEL (reference sequence). Trimming took off 0 bases at V and 4 bases at J, with 15 bases between the two ends. CDR3 length: 17 amino acids. The CDR3 here is CASSQDRSGGLTGELFF. CDR3 bases: TGTGCCAGCAGCCAAGATAGGTCTGGGGGCCTCACCGGGGAGCTGTTTTTT.

CDR3 sequence reads: CASSQELAGVQETQYF. The CDR3 nucleotides are TGTGCCAGCAGCCAAGAACTAGCGGGCGTACAAGAGACCCAGTACTTC. V is TRBV4-2 and J is TRBJ2-5, with TRBD2 matching 9 bases. Germline lookup yields CDR1 LGHNA and CDR2 YNFKEQ. J lost 2 bases, V lost 0 bases, and 4 bases had no gene match. This CDR3 has 16 amino acids.

The V and J genes are TRBV5-5 and TRBJ1-6; TRBD1 might be the D (6 bases). Looked up from germline, CDR1 is SGHKS and CDR2 is YYEKEE (reference sequence). Between the trimmed V and J ends, which lost 0 bases and 9 bases, there was a span of 16 bases. The CDR3 spans 16 residues. This CDR3 reads CASSLGGQTIGSPLHF. The CDR3, as DNA: TGTGCCAGCAGCTTGGGTGGACAGACAATTGGTTCACCCCTCCACTTT.